This T cell receptor beta chain was captured by sequencing in a study of cytomegalovirus exposure and HLA in healthy donors. General study findings and limits: Three of the chains that were CMV-associated were confirmed in vitro to be specific for CMV antigens. Reportedly, HLA-A and HLA-B alleles of most subjects were accurately predicted from TCR beta. A missense variant in DCLRE1C was later tied to TCR beta V- and J-gene trimming.

V shed 7 bases, J shed 1 base, and the junction held 4 bases outside the gene matches. Germline CDR1 and CDR2: LGHNA and YNFKEQ. This CDR3 has 15 residues. To note about this clone: Its antigen is currently unknown.

The PCR employed 60 Vbeta primers together with 13 Jbeta primers. Measured with immunoSEQ multiplex PCR; TCRdb has only the in-frame clones, and not every one. The sample has about 150,000 clones; about 76% are singletons. This sequence joins TRBV4-2 and TRBJ2-3; TRBD2 agrees at 11 bases. Material: PBMCs. The receptor was derived from a man in his thirties or forties in good health and CMV-seropositive. CDR3 coding DNA: TGTGCCAGCACCCCGACTAGCGGGGGCACAGATACGCAGTATTTT. Translated, it gives CASTPTSGGTDTQYF.